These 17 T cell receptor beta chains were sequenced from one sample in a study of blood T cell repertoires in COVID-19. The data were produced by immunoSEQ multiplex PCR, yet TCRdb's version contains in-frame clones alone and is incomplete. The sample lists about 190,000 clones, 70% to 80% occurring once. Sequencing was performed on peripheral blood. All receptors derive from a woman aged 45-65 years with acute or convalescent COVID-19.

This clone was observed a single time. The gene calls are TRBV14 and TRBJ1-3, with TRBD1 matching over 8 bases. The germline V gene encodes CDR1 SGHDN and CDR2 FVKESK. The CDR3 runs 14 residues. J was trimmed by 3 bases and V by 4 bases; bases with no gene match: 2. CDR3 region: CASSPGGFGNTIYF. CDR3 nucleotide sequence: TGTGCCAGCAGCCCAGGGGGCTTTGGAAACACCATATATTTT.

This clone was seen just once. CDR3 sequence: CASSPRQNNYGYTF. DNA of the CDR3: TGTGCCAGCAGCCCCAGACAGAATAACTATGGCTACACCTTC. J is TRBJ1-2 and V is TRBV6-5; D possibly corresponds to TRBD1 (5 bases). Trimming removed 6 bases from V and 1 base from J, with 12 bases in between. Germline assignment: CDR1 MNHEY and CDR2 SVGAGI. The CDR3 has 14 amino acids.

CDR3 nucleotide sequence: TGTGCCAGCTCACCGGACAGAAACATTCAGTACTTC. Its translation is CASSPDRNIQYF. The chain joins TRBV18 to TRBJ2-4, with D possibly matching TRBD1 (6 bases). The CDR3 length is 12 residues. Germline loops: CDR1 KGHSH, CDR2 LQKENI. Trimming cost V 3 bases and J 6 bases, with 6 bases left between them. The full variable domain, in which reference TRBV18 and TRBJ2-4 provide the parts outside the CDR3, is NAGVMQNPRHLVRRRGQEARLRCSPMKGHSHVYWYRQLPEEGLKFMVYLQKENIIDESGMPKERFSAEFPKEGPSILRIQQVVRGDSAAYFCASSPDRNIQYFGAGTRLSVL.

CDR3 in DNA: TGTGCCAGCAGCTTAATGACAGGGGGCAATTCCGGGGAGCTGTTTTTT. Translated: CASSLMTGGNSGELFF. V usage is TRBV11-2 and J usage is TRBJ2-2, with TRBD1 identical over 10 bases. Germline assignment: CDR1 SGHAT and CDR2 FQNNGV. Trimming at V came to 2 bases and at J to 6 bases, leaving 6 bases not matched to a gene. This CDR3 comprises 16 residues. The whole variable domain, remainder taken from reference TRBV11-2 and TRBJ2-2, is EAGVAQSPRYKIIEKRQSVAFWCNPISGHATLYWYQQILGQGPKLLIQFQNNGVVDDSQLPKDRFSAERLKGVDSTLKIQPAKLEDSAVYLCASSLMTGGNSGELFFGEGSRLTVL.

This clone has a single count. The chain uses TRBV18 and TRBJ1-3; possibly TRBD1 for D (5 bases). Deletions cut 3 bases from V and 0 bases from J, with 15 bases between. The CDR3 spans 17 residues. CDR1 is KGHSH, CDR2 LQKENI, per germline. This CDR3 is CASSPLPTESSGNTIYF. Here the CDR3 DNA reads TGTGCCAGCTCACCCCTCCCGACAGAGAGCTCTGGAAACACCATATATTTT.

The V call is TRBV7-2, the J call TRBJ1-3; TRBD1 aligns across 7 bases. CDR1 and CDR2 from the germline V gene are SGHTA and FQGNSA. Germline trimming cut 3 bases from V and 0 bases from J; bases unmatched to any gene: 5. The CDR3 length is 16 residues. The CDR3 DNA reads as TGTGCCAGCAGCTTGTACACAGGGGTCTCTGGAAACACCATATATTTT. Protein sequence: CASSLYTGVSGNTIYF.

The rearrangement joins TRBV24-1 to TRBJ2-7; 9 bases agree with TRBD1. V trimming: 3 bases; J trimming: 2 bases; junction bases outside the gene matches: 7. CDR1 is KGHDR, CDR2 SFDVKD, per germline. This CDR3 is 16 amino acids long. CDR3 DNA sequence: TGTGCCACCAGTGATCCGGGACAGGGTAACCCCTACGAGCAGTACTTC. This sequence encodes CATSDPGQGNPYEQYF.

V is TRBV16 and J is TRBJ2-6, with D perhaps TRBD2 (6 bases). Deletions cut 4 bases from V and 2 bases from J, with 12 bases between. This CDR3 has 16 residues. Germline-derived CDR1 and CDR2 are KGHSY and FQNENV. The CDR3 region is CASSRAGGAGANVLTF. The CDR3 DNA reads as TGTGCCAGCAGCCGAGCCGGCGGGGCTGGGGCCAACGTCCTGACTTTC.

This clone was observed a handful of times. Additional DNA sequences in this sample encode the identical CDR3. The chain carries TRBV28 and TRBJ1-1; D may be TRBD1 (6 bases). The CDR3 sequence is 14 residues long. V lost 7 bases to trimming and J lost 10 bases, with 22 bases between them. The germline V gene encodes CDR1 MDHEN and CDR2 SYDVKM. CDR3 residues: CASTVGGARLGAFF. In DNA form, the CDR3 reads TGTGCCAGCACCGTGGGGGGGGCTAGACTCGGAGCTTTCTTT.

In DNA, the CDR3 is TGTGCCAGCAGTTACTATCCTAGCCGGACAGACAACGGGGAGCTGTTTTTT. Its protein is CASSYYPSRTDNGELFF. This sequence joins TRBV6-2 or TRBV6-3 and TRBJ2-2; a weak D match, TRBD1 (6 bases). The CDR3 has 17 residues. CDR1 and CDR2 from the germline V gene are MNHEY and SVGEGT. Trimming removed 1 base from V and 7 bases from J, with 19 bases in between.

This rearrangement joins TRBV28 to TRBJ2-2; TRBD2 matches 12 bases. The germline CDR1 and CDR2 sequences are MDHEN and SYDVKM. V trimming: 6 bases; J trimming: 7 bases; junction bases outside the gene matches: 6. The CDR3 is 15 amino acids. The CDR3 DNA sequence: TGTGCCAGCAGCAGACTAGCGGGAGTGGGCGGGGAGCTGTTTTTT. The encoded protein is CASSRLAGVGGELFF.

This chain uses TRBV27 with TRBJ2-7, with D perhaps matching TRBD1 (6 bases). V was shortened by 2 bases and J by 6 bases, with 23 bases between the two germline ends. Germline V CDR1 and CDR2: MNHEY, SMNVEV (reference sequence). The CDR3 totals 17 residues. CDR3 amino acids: CASSLKDTGYSVGEQYF. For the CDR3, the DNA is TGTGCCAGCAGTTTAAAGGATACAGGGTACTCAGTCGGCGAGCAGTACTTC.

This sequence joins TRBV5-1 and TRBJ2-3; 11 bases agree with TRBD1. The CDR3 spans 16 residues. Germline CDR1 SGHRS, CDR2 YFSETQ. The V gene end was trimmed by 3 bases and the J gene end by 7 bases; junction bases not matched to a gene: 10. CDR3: CASSSPGTGGVNTQYF. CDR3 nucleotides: TGCGCCAGCAGCTCCCCCGGGACAGGGGGAGTGAATACGCAGTATTTT.

The CDR3 DNA sequence: TGTGCCACCAGTGACGGGATTAATGAAAAACTGTTTTTT. Protein product: CATSDGINEKLFF. The rearrangement links TRBV24-1 to TRBJ1-4; D ambiguous. Germline assignment: CDR1 KGHDR and CDR2 SFDVKD. Trimming took 4 bases from V and 4 from J, leaving 6 bases between them. The CDR3 consists of 13 residues.

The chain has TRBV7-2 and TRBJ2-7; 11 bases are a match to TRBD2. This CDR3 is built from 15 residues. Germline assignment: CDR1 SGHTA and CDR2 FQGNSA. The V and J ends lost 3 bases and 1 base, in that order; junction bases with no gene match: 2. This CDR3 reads CASSLGLAASYEQYF. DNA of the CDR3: TGTGCCAGCAGCTTGGGACTAGCGGCGTCCTACGAGCAGTACTTC.

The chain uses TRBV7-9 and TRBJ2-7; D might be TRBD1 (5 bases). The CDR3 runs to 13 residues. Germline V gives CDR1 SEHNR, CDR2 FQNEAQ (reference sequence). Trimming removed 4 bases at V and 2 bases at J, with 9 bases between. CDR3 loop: CASSSTVTYEQYF. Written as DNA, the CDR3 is TGTGCCAGCAGCTCGACAGTAACCTACGAGCAGTACTTC.

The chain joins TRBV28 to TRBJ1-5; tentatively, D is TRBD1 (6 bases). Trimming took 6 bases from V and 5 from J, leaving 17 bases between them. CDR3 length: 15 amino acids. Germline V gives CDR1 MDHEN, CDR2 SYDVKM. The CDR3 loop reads CASRTSPGGYQPQHF. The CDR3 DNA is TGTGCCAGCAGGACTTCTCCGGGGGGCTATCAGCCCCAGCATTTT.